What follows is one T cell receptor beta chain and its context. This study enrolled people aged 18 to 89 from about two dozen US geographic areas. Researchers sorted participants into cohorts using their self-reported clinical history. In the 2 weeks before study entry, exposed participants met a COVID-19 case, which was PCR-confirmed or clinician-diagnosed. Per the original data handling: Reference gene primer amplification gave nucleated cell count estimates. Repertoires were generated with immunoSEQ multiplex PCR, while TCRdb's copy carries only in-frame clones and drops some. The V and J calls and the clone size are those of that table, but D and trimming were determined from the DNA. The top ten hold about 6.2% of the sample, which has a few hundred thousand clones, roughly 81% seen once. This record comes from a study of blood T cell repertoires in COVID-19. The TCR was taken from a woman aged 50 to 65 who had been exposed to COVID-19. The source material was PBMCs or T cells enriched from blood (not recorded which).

CDR3 DNA sequence: TGCGCCAGCAGCCTGACGGTCCGCGGGGCCGTAGGAAACACCATATATTTT. Translated: CASSLTVRGAVGNTIYF. V is TRBV5-1 and J is TRBJ1-3; perhaps TRBD1 as D (5 bases). The ends were cut back, 4 bases at V and 4 bases at J, with 21 bases in the middle. The CDR3 loop spans 17 amino acids. CDR1 and CDR2 from the germline V gene are SGHRS and YFSETQ.